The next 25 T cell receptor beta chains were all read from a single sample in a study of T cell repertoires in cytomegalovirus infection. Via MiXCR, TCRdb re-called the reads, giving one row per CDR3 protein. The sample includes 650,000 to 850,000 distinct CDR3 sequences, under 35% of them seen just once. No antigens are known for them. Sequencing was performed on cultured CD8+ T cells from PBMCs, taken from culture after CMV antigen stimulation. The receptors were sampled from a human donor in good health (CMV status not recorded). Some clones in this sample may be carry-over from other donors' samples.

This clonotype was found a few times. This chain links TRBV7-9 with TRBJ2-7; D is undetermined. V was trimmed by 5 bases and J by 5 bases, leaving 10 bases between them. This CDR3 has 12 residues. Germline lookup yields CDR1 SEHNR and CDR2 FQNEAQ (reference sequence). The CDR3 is CASSPRSHEQYV. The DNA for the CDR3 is TGTGCCAGCAGCCCCCGTAGCCACGAGCAGTACGTC.

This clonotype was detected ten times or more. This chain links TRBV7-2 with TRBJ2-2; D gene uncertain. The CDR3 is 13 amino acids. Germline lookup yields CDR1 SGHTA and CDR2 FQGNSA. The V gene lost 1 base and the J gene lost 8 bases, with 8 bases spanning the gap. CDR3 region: CASSLVSAGELFF. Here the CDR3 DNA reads TGTGCCAGCAGCTTAGTAAGCGCGGGGGAGCTGTTTTTT.

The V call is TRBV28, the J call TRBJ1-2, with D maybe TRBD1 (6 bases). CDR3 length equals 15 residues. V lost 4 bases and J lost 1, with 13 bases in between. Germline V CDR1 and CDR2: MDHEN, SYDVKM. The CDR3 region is CASSSFARGNYGYTF. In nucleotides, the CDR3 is TGTGCCAGCAGTTCGTTCGCCAGGGGTAACTATGGCTACACCTTC.

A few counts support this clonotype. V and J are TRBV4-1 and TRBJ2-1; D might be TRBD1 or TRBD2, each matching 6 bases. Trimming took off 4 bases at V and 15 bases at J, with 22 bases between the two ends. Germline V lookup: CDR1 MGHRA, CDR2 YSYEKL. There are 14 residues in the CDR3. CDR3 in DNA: TGCGCCAGCAGCCCGGCAGCGACGGGGGCGGGGTGGTTCTTC. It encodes CASSPAATGAGWFF.

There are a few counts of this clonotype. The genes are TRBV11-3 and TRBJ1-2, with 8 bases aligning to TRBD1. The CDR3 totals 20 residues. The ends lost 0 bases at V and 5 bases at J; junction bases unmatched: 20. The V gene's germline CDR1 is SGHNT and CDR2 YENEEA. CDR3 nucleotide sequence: TGTGCCAGCAGCTTAGATCGGACAGGGAGGATGGGCGAGATCCAGTATGGCTACACCTTC. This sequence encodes CASSLDRTGRMGEIQYGYTF.

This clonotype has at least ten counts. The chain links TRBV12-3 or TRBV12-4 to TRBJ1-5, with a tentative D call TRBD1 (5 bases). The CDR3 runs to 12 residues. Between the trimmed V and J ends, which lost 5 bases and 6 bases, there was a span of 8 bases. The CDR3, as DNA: TGTGCCAGCAGTATGGGGGTTCAGCCCCAGCATTTT. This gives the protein CASSMGVQPQHF.

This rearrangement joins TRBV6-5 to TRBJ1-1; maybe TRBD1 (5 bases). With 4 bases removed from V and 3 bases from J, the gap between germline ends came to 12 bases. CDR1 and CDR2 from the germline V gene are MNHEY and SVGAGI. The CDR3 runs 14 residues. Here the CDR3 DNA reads TGTGCCAGCAGTTTGGGACCTAGCGACACTGAAGCTTTCTTT. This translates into CASSLGPSDTEAFF.

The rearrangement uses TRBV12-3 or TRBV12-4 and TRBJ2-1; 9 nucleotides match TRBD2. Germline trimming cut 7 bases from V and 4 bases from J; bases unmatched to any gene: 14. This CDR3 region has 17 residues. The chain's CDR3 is CASNAGGYYLAYNEQFF. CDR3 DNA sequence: TGTGCCAGCAATGCGGGGGGGTACTACCTCGCATACAATGAGCAGTTCTTC.

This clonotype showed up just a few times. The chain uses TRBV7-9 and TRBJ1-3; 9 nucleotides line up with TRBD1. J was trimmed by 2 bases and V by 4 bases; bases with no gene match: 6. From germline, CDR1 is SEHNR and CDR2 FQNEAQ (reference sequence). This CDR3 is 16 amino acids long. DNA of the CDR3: TGTGCCAGCAGCTGGAACAGGGGGCTAGCTGGAAACACCATATATTTT. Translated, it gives CASSWNRGLAGNTIYF.

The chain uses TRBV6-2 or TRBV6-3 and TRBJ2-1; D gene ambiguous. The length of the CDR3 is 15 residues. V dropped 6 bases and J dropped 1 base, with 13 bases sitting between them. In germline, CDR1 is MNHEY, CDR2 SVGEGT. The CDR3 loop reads CASSRSKGSYNEQFF. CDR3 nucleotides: TGTGCCAGCAGCCGATCGAAAGGATCCTACAATGAGCAGTTCTTC.

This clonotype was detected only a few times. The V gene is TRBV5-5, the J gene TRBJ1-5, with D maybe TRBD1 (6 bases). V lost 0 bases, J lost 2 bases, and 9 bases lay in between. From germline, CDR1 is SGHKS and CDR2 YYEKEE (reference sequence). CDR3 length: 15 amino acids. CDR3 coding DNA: TGTGCCAGCAGCTTGGACGACAGGCGCAATCAGCCCCAGCATTTT. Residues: CASSLDDRRNQPQHF.

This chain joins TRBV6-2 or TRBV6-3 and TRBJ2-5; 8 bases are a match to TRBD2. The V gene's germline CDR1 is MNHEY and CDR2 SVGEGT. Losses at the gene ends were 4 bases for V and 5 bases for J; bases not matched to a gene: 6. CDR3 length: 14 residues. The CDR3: CASSFFGGDETQYF. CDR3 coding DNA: TGTGCCAGCAGTTTCTTCGGGGGGGACGAGACCCAGTACTTC.

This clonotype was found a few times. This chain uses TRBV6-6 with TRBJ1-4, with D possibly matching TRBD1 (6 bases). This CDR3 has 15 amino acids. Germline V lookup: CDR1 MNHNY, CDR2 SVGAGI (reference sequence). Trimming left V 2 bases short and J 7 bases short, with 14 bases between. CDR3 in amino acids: CASSYGTSSFEKLFF. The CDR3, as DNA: TGTGCCAGCAGTTACGGGACATCGTCTTTTGAAAAACTGTTTTTT.

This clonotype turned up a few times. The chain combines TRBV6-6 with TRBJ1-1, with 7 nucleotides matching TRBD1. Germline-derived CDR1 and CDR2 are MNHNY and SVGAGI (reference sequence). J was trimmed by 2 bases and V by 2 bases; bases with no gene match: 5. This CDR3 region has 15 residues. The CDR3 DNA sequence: TGTGCCAGCAGTTACGTGCGGACAGGAAACACTGAAGCTTTCTTT. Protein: CASSYVRTGNTEAFF.

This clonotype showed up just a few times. The CDR3: CASSPREGAPPGANVLTF. The CDR3 DNA follows: TGTGCCAGCAGCCCCCGGGAGGGGGCGCCCCCTGGGGCCAACGTCCTGACTTTC. V and J are TRBV7-9 and TRBJ2-6; tentatively, D is TRBD2 (8 bases). This CDR3 comprises 18 residues. CDR1 SEHNR and CDR2 FQNEAQ come from the germline V gene (reference sequence). V lost 5 bases and J 2 bases, leaving 19 bases between the germline ends.

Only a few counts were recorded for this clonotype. The CDR3 spells CASSADPRNQPQHF. The CDR3, as DNA: TGCGCCAGCAGCGCCGACCCAAGGAATCAGCCCCAGCATTTT. The rearrangement joins TRBV4-1 to TRBJ1-5; D gene unclear. Per the germline V gene, CDR1 is MGHRA and CDR2 is YSYEKL. The ends were cut back, 5 bases at V and 4 bases at J, with 12 bases in the middle. This CDR3 has 14 amino acids.

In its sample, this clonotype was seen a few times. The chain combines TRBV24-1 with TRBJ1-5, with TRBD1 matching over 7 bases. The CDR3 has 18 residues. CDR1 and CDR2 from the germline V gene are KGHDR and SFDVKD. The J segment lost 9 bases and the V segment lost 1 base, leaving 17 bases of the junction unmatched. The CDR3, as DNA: TGTGCCACCAGTGATTTCAAACCCCCGGGACAGCCCTCGTGGCCCCAGCATTTT. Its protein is CATSDFKPPGQPSWPQHF.

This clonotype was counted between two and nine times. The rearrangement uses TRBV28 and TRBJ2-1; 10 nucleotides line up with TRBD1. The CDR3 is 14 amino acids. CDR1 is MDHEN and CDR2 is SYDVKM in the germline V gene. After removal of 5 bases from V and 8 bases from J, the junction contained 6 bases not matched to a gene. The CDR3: CASSLETGGDEQFF. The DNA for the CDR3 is TGTGCCAGCAGTCTCGAGACAGGGGGCGATGAGCAGTTCTTC.

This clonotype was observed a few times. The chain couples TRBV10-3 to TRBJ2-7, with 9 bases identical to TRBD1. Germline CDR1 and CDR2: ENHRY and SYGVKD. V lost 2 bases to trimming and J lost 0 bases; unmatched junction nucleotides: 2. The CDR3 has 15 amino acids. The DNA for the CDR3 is TGTGCCATCAGTGAGGTGACAGGGGGCTCCTACGAGCAGTACTTC. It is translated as CAISEVTGGSYEQYF.

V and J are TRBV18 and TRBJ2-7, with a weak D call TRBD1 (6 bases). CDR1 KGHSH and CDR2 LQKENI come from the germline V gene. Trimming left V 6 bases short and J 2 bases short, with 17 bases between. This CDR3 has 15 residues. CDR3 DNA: TGTGCCAGCTCCCCGGGGCAGGGGAATGCCTACGAGCAGTACTTC. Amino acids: CASSPGQGNAYEQYF.

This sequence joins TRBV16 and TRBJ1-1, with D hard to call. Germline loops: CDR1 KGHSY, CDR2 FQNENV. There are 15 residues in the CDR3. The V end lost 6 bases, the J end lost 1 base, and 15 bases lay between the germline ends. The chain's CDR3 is CASSSSPGPNTEAFF. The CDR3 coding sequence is TGTGCCAGCAGTTCTTCTCCTGGGCCGAACACTGAAGCTTTCTTT.

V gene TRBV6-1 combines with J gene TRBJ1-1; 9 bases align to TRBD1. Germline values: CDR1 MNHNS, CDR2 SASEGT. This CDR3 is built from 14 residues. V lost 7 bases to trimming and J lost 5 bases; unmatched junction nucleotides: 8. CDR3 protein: CASNLQGARTEAFF. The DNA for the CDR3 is TGTGCCAGCAACCTACAGGGGGCAAGAACTGAAGCTTTCTTT.

In DNA, the CDR3 is TGTGCCAGCAGTCCCCACGTCGGCACAGATACGCAGTATTTT. Translation: CASSPHVGTDTQYF. The V call is TRBV12-3 or TRBV12-4, the J call TRBJ2-3, with unresolved D. The CDR3 length is 14 residues. Trimming left V 5 bases short and J 1 base short, with 10 bases between.

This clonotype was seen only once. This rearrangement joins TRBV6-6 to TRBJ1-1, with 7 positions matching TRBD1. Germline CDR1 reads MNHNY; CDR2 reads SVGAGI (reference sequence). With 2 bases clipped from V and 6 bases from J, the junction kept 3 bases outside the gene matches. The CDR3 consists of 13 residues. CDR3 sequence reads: CASSYTGQAEAFF. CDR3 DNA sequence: TGTGCCAGCAGTTACACCGGACAGGCTGAAGCTTTCTTT.

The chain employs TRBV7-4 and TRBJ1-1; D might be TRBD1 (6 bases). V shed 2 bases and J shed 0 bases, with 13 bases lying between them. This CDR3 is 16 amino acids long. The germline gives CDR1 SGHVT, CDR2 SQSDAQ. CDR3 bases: TGTGCCAGCAGCTTACCACCTAAGGGGGTGAACACTGAAGCTTTCTTT. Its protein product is CASSLPPKGVNTEAFF.